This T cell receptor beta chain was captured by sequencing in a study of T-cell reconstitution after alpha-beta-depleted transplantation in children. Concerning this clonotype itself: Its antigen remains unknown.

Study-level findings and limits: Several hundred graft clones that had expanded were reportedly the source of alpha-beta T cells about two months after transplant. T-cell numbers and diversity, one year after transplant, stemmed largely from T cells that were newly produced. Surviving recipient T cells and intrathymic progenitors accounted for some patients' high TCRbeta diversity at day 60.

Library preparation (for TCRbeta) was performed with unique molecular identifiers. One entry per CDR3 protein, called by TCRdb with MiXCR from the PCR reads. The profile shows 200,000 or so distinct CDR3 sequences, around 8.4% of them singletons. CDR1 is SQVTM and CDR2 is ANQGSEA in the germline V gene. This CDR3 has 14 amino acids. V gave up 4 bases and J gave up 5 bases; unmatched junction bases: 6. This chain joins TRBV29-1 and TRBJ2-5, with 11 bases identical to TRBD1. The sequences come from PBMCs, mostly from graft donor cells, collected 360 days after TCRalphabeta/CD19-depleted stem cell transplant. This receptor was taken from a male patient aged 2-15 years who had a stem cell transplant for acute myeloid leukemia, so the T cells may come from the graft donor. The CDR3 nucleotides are TGCAGCGTTGCAGGGACAGGGGGTTCGGAGACCCAGTACTTC. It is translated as CSVAGTGGSETQYF. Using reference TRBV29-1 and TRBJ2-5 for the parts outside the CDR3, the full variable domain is SAVISQKPSRDICQRGTSLTIQCQVDSQVTMMFWYRQQPGQSLTLIATANQGSEATYESGFVIDKFPISRPNLTFSTLTVSNMSPEDSSIYLCSVAGTGGSETQYFGPGTRLLVL.